The 8 T cell receptor beta chains reported below all come from one sample, sequenced in a study of T cell responses to AZD1222 COVID-19 vaccine. Repertoires were generated with immunoSEQ multiplex PCR, while TCRdb's copy carries only in-frame clones and drops some. The sample lists under 200,000 clones, about nine tenths occurring once. Material: peripheral blood, obtained on day 0 of AZD1222 vaccination. All receptors come from an adult in good health.

This clone has a handful of counts. The CDR3 coding sequence is TGTGCCAGCAGTTTTCAGGGGCTTGGCAATCAGCCCCAGCATTTT. Amino acids: CASSFQGLGNQPQHF. The chain has TRBV28 and TRBJ1-5, with a tentative D call TRBD1 (6 bases). The V and J ends lost 3 bases and 2 bases respectively, with 11 bases between them. Germline assignment: CDR1 MDHEN and CDR2 SYDVKM. The CDR3 contains 15 residues.

CDR3 amino acids: CASRKTGIYGYTF. The CDR3 DNA sequence: TGTGCCAGCAGGAAAACAGGGATCTATGGCTACACCTTC. This chain joins TRBV28 and TRBJ1-2, with a possible D match to TRBD1 (6 bases). V shed 6 bases and J shed 4 bases, with 12 bases lying between them. Germline lookup yields CDR1 MDHEN and CDR2 SYDVKM. The CDR3 spans 13 residues.

The table lists this clone with a count of one. The rearrangement joins TRBV24-1 to TRBJ2-3; D unclear. Germline CDR1 reads KGHDR; CDR2 reads SFDVKD. The CDR3 length is 14 residues. V lost 6 bases and J lost 4, with 13 bases in between. CDR3 nucleotides: TGTGCCACCAGTCCGCCTGCGGAACCAGATACGCAGTATTTT. Translated: CATSPPAEPDTQYF.

This chain links TRBV11-3 with TRBJ2-2; 7 bases align to TRBD1. The CDR3 loop spans 14 amino acids. Per germline, CDR1 SGHNT and CDR2 YENEEA. The J segment lost 6 bases and the V segment lost 1 base, leaving 2 bases of the junction unmatched. CDR3 DNA sequence: TGTGCCAGCAGCTTAGGACAGGGCCCCGGGGAGCTGTTTTTT. Its protein product is CASSLGQGPGELFF.

The V and J genes are TRBV28 and TRBJ2-7; no clear D. The ends were cut back, 3 bases at V and 3 bases at J, with 15 bases in the middle. CDR1 and CDR2 from the germline V gene are MDHEN and SYDVKM. The CDR3 length is 15 residues. The CDR3 DNA follows: TGTGCCAGCAGTTTTTTCGGGCATAAGAGCTACGAGCAGTACTTC. Residues: CASSFFGHKSYEQYF.

This chain connects TRBV11-2 to TRBJ2-7; no definite D call. This CDR3 has 11 residues. V lost 3 bases to trimming and J lost 7 bases, with 7 bases between them. Germline V lookup: CDR1 SGHAT, CDR2 FQNNGV. The CDR3 nucleotides are TGTGCCAGCAGCTTGACGAGTGAGCAGTACTTC. Protein product: CASSLTSEQYF. The whole variable domain, remainder taken from reference TRBV11-2 and TRBJ2-7, is EAGVAQSPRYKIIEKRQSVAFWCNPISGHATLYWYQQILGQGPKLLIQFQNNGVVDDSQLPKDRFSAERLKGVDSTLKIQPAKLEDSAVYLCASSLTSEQYFGPGTRLTVT.

The V and J genes are TRBV6-5 and TRBJ2-2; the match to TRBD1 covers 8 bases. The CDR3 runs 15 residues. Trimming cost V 7 bases and J 1 base; bases outside gene matches: 5. Germline V gives CDR1 MNHEY, CDR2 SVGAGI. In nucleotides, the CDR3 is TGTGCCAGCACTAGAGGGACAGGGAACACCGGGGAGCTGTTTTTT. It translates to CASTRGTGNTGELFF.

V usage is TRBV19 and J usage is TRBJ1-5; D uncertain. Per germline, CDR1 LNHDA and CDR2 SQIVND (reference sequence). The CDR3 spans 15 residues. V lost 1 base and J 2 bases, leaving 9 bases between the germline ends. This CDR3 is CASSIVWQGNQPQHF. Here the CDR3 DNA reads TGTGCCAGTAGTATAGTTTGGCAGGGCAATCAGCCCCAGCATTTT.